This entry features one T cell receptor (beta chain) sequence. Its antigen is not known. The CDR3 has 16 amino acids. With 5 bases clipped from V and 7 bases from J, the junction kept 8 bases outside the gene matches. The germline gives CDR1 SGHTA, CDR2 FQGNSA. The sample comes from a study of CD8 T cells in Susac syndrome. Overall study results and limits: As acknowledged by the study, its TCR sequencing and HLA analysis included a relatively small number of individuals.

CD8+ and CD4+ blood T cells underwent TCR beta sequencing. The multiple sclerosis controls consisted of treatment-naive patients with relapsing-remitting disease, either stable or active. A quantity of about 0.45 to 1 ug RNA underwent reverse transcription using random hexamers. TCR beta CDR3 was amplified by immunoSEQ covering 54 Vbeta and 13 Jbeta. Via MiXCR, TCRdb re-called the immunoSEQ multiplex PCR reads, giving one row per CDR3 protein. The sample has 400,000 or so distinct CDR3 sequences, more than 80% seen once. The genes are TRBV7-2 and TRBJ2-2; TRBD2 matches at 12 bases. The clonotype comes from a human donor with multiple sclerosis. Specimen: CD8+ T cells from PBMCs. CDR3 protein: CASSSGLAGYGGELFF. The CDR3 bases are TGTGCCAGCAGCAGCGGACTAGCGGGGTATGGCGGGGAGCTGTTTTTT.